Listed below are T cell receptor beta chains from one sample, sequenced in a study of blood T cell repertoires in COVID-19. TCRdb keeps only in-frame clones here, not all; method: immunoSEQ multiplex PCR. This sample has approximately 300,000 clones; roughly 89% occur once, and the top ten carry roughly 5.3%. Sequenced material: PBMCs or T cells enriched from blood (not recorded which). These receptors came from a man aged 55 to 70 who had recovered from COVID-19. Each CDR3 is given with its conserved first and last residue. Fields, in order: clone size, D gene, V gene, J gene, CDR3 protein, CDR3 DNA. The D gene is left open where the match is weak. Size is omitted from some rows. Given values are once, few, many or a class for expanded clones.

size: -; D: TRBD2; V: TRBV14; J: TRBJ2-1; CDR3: CASSQSGGWGSYNEQFF; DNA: TGTGCCAGCAGCCAAAGCGGGGGATGGGGCTCCTACAATGAGCAGTTCTTC
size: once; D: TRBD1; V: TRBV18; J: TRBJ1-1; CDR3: CASSPRTGGANTEAFF; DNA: TGTGCCAGCTCACCAAGGACAGGGGGGGCGAACACTGAAGCTTTCTTT
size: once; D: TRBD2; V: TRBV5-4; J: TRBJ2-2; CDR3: CASSLAGGVSTGELFF; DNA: TGTGCCAGCAGCTTGGCCGGGGGGGTTTCGACCGGGGAGCTGTTTTTT
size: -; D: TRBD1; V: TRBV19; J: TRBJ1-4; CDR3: CASSFGQGPNEKLFF; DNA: TGTGCCAGTAGTTTTGGACAGGGGCCAAATGAAAAACTGTTTTTT
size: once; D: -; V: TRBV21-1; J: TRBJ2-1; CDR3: CASSARTGYSSLNEQFF; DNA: TGTGCCAGCAGCGCAAGGACAGGGTACTCAAGCTTGAATGAGCAGTTCTTC
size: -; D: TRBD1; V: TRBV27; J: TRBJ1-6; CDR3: CASSSGQRKGLSYNSPLHF; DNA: TGTGCCAGCAGTTCGGGACAGAGGAAGGGACTCTCCTATAATTCACCCCTCCACTTT
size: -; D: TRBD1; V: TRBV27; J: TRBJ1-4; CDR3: CASSFRGQINEKLFF; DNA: TGTGCCAGCAGTTTCCGGGGACAGATTAATGAAAAACTGTTTTTT
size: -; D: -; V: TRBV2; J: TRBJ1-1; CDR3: CASSARQAEAFF; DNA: TGTGCCAGCAGTGCGCGACAGGCTGAAGCTTTCTTT
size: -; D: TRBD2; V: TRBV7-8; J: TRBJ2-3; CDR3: CASSTGLAGVADTQYF; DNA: TGTGCCAGCAGCACGGGACTAGCGGGAGTTGCTGATACGCAGTATTTT
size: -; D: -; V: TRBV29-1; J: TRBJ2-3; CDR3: CSVLQGGRDTQYF; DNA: TGCAGCGTTTTACAGGGCGGGAGAGATACGCAGTATTTT
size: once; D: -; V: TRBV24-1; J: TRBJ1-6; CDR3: CATSDLRGGPYDNSPLHF; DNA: TGTGCCACCAGTGATTTAAGGGGGGGCCCGTATGATAATTCACCCCTCCACTTT
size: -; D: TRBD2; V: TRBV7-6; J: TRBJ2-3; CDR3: CASSLFLAGVGVTQYF; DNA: TGTGCCAGCAGCTTATTCCTAGCGGGAGTTGGGGTTACGCAGTATTTT
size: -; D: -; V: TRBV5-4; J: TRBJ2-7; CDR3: CASSSDRAGRSYEQYF; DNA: TGTGCCAGCAGCTCCGACAGGGCGGGGAGGTCCTACGAGCAGTACTTC
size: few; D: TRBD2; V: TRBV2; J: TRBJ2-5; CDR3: CASSDGLAGGETQYF; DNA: TGTGCCAGCAGTGATGGACTAGCGGGCGGAGAGACCCAGTACTTC
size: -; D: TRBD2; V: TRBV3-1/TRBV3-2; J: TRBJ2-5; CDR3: CASSQVLGTSEQETQYF; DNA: TGTGCCAGCAGCCAAGTTTTAGGGACTAGCGAACAAGAGACCCAGTACTTC
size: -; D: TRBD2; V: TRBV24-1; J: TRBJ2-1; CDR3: CATAGRLAGVNEQFF; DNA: TGTGCCACCGCGGGTAGGCTAGCGGGAGTAAATGAGCAGTTCTTC
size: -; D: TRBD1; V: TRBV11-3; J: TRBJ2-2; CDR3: CASSQGQGPGELFF; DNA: TGTGCCAGCAGCCAGGGACAGGGGCCCGGGGAGCTGTTTTTT
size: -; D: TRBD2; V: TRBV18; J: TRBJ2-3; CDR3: CASSPYGLAASSTDTQYF; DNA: TGTGCCAGCTCACCATACGGACTAGCGGCTTCTAGCACAGATACGCAGTATTTT
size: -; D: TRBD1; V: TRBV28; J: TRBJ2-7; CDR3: CASTGTAYYEQYF; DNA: TGTGCCAGCACGGGGACAGCCTACTACGAGCAGTACTTC
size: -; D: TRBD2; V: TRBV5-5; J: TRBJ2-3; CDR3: CASSLAAGADTQYF; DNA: TGTGCCAGCAGCCTAGCCGCGGGAGCAGATACGCAGTATTTT
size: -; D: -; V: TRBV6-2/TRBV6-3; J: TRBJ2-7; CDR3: CASSYAGQAYEQYF; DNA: TGTGCCAGCAGTTACGCGGGGCAGGCCTACGAGCAGTACTTC
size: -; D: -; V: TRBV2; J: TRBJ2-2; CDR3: CASSDNRAGELFF; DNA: TGTGCCAGCAGTGATAACAGGGCCGGGGAGCTGTTTTTT
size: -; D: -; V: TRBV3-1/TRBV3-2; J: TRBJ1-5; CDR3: CASSRMQGQPQHF; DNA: TGTGCCAGCAGTCGGATGCAGGGCCAGCCCCAGCATTTT
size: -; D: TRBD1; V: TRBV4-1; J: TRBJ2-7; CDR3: CASSPSGQNYEQYF; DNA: TGCGCCAGCAGCCCTTCGGGACAGAACTACGAGCAGTACTTC
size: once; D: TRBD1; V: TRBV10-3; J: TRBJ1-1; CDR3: CAIRGQGAAEAFF; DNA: TGTGCCATCAGGGGACAGGGGGCTGCTGAAGCTTTCTTT
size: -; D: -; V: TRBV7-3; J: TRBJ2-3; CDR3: CASSLGAHPDTQYF; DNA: TGTGCCAGCAGCTTAGGAGCCCACCCAGATACGCAGTATTTT
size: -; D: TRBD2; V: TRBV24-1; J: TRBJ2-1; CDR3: CATSDPGTSGRASYNEQFF; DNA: TGTGCCACCAGTGACCCCGGGACTAGCGGGAGGGCCTCCTACAATGAGCAGTTCTTC
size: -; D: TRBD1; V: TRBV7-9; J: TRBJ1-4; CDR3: CASSLYRGQSIEKLFF; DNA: TGTGCCAGCAGCTTATACAGGGGACAGAGTATTGAAAAACTGTTTTTT
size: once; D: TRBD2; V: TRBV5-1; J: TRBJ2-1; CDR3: CASSLRASGSAWNEQFF; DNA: TGCGCCAGCAGCTTGAGGGCTAGCGGGAGCGCTTGGAATGAGCAGTTCTTC
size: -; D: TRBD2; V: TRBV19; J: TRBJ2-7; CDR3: CASSEGLAGMSYEQYF; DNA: TGTGCCAGTAGCGAAGGACTAGCGGGTATGTCCTACGAGCAGTACTTC
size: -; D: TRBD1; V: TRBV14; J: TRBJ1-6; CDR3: CASSPSRQGNSPLHF; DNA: TGTGCCAGCAGCCCTAGCAGACAGGGTAATTCACCCCTCCACTTT
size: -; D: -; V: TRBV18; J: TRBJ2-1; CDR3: CASSPPVTGSYNEQFF; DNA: TGTGCCAGCTCACCACCCGTGACAGGCTCCTACAATGAGCAGTTCTTC
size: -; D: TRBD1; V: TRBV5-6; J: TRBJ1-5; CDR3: CASSKTGGLDSNQPQHF; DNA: TGTGCCAGCAGCAAAACAGGGGGCCTTGATAGCAATCAGCCCCAGCATTTT
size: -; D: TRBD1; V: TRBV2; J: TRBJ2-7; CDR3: CASRLGQGLSYEQYF; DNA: TGTGCCAGTAGACTTGGACAGGGGCTCTCCTACGAGCAGTACTTC
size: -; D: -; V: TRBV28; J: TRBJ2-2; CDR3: CASSSHLEDRNTGELFF; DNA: TGTGCCAGCAGTTCCCACCTCGAGGACAGGAACACCGGGGAGCTGTTTTTT
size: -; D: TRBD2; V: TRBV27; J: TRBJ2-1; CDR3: CASSSLAGAGYNEQFF; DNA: TGTGCCAGCAGTTCTCTAGCGGGAGCAGGATACAATGAGCAGTTCTTC
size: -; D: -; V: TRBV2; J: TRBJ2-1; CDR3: CASNLALSLYNEQFF; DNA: TGTGCCAGCAACCTAGCGTTGAGTCTCTACAATGAGCAGTTCTTC
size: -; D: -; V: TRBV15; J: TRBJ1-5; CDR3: CATNQGLNQPQHF; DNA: TGTGCCACCAATCAGGGGCTCAATCAGCCCCAGCATTTT
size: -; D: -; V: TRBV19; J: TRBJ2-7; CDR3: CATRDPGRRAYEQYF; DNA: TGTGCCACCCGAGACCCGGGCCGGAGGGCCTACGAGCAGTACTTC
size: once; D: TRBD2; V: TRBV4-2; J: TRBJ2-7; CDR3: CASSQGASGSYEQYF; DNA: TGTGCCAGCAGCCAAGGGGCTAGCGGGAGTTACGAGCAGTACTTC
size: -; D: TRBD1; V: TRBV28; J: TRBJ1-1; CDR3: CASSLGRGQGVKEAFF; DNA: TGTGCCAGCAGTTTGGGCAGGGGACAGGGGGTGAAGGAAGCTTTCTTT
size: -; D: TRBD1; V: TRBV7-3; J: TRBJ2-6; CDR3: CASSPNPGQGLTGANVLTF; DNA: TGTGCCAGCAGCCCGAACCCGGGACAGGGTCTAACTGGGGCCAACGTCCTGACTTTC
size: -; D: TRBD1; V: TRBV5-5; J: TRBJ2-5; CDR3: CASSSSGTGPLQETQYF; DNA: TGTGCCAGCAGTTCGTCCGGGACAGGACCTCTCCAAGAGACCCAGTACTTC
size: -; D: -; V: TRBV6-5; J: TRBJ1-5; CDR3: CASRTAYYSNQPQHF; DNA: TGTGCCAGCAGGACGGCATACTATAGCAATCAGCCCCAGCATTTT
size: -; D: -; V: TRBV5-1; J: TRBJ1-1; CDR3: CASSLGSTMNTEAFF; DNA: TGCGCCAGCAGCTTGGGTTCCACAATGAACACTGAAGCTTTCTTT
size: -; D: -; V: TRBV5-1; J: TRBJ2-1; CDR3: CASSLDRYEQFF; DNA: TGCGCCAGCAGCTTGGACAGGTATGAGCAGTTCTTC
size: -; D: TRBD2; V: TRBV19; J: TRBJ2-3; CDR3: CASSIAGLAGALTDTQYF; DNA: TGTGCCAGTAGTATAGCGGGGCTAGCGGGAGCTTTGACAGATACGCAGTATTTT
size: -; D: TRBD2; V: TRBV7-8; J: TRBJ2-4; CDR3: CASSLPRTSGSQELAKNIQYF; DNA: TGTGCCAGCAGCTTACCTAGGACTAGCGGGAGTCAGGAGCTCGCCAAAAACATTCAGTACTTC
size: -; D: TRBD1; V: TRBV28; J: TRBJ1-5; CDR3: CASRDSRQPQHF; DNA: TGTGCCAGCCGGGACAGTCGACAGCCCCAGCATTTT
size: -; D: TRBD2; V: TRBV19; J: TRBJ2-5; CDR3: CASSIWGGAYGQETQYF; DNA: TGTGCCAGTAGTATATGGGGAGGGGCCTACGGACAAGAGACCCAGTACTTC